This T cell receptor beta chain was observed in a study of beta chain features in type 1 diabetes. About this clone: Its antigen remains unknown.

The authors reverse transcribed all of the isolated RNA, so sequencing captured expressed TCRB transcripts. Clones were read by immunoSEQ multiplex PCR, and TCRdb kept only the in-frame ones, dropping some. The data show hundreds of thousands of clones, around an eighth seen once. Germline V CDR1 and CDR2: ENHRY, SYGVKD. Deletions cut 3 bases from V and 4 bases from J, with 3 bases between. The CDR3 runs to 11 residues. Study-wide results and limits: Cells with high TCR expression could be over-represented by cDNA sequencing. Among all four CD4+ subsets, Type 1 diabetes patients had TCRB CDR3s that were moderately but significantly shorter.

The V call is TRBV10-3, the J call TRBJ2-5; D not certain. The sequenced sample consisted of naive CD4+ T cells from blood. The clonotype comes from a man aged 18 to 29 with type 1 diabetes. The CDR3 loop reads CAISDAETQYF. CDR3 DNA sequence: TGTGCCATCAGTGACGCAGAGACCCAGTACTTC.